The T cell receptor beta chain described here comes from a study of CD8 T cells in Susac syndrome. The V gene's germline CDR1 is SQVTM and CDR2 ANQGSEA. V lost 1 base and J 8 bases, leaving 11 bases between the germline ends. The CDR3 loop spans 12 amino acids. Reverse transcription of about 0.5 to 1 ug RNA was carried out with random hexamers. TCRdb ran MiXCR on the immunoSEQ multiplex PCR reads and lists one entry per CDR3 protein. This table has around 71,000 distinct CDR3 sequences, nearly 96% appearing once. Specimen: CD4+ T cells from PBMCs. This sequence joins TRBV29-1 and TRBJ1-2; D call uncertain. The TCR was taken from a human donor with multiple sclerosis. CDR3 nucleotides: TGCAGCGTTGAAGCGACACGGACGGGCTACACCTTC. Encoded protein: CSVEATRTGYTF. The whole variable domain, filled in from reference TRBV29-1 and TRBJ1-2, reads SAVISQKPSRDICQRGTSLTIQCQVDSQVTMMFWYRQQPGQSLTLIATANQGSEATYESGFVIDKFPISRPNLTFSTLTVSNMSPEDSSIYLCSVEATRTGYTFGSGTRLTVV.